This T cell receptor (beta chain) was recovered during a study of T cells in Graves' hyperthyroidism and ophthalmopathy (dated by TCRdb to between 2019 and 2020). Regarding the complete study: To identify distinguishing TCR V-J signatures, a discovery cohort of around 100 patients was used, comprising 43 with Graves' ophthalmopathy and under 60 with stable Graves' hyperthyroidism. Following sampling, methimazole starting at 30 mg daily was given to hyperthyroidism patients, and high-dose intravenous methylprednisolone was given to ophthalmopathy patients. Prospective prediction of ophthalmopathy was tested in an independent validation cohort of approximately 19 hyperthyroidism patients and 17 patients who later progressed to ophthalmopathy. The 75 to 100 discovery patients were divided at random into training and test sets in a 7:3 ratio. TCR Vbeta CDR3 sequencing of approximately 140 peripheral blood samples (about 45 ophthalmopathy, roughly 72 hyperthyroidism and about 17 progressor patients) is reported in the paper. In roughly six Graves' hyperthyroidism patients, the study also compared T-cell repertoires from thyroid tissue with T-cell repertoires from blood.

The germline ends are 15 bases apart after V is trimmed by 5 bases and J by 5 bases. The germline V gene (reference sequence) gives CDR1 as SEHNR and CDR2 as FQNEAQ. Inclusive of the bounding cysteine and phenylalanine, the CDR3 is 14 residues long. The entry retains the CDR3 DNA only, 42 bases that are in frame from base 1. Any patient with an uncontrolled infection, another autoimmune disease, pregnancy or lactation was excluded. Clinical symptoms, serum thyroxine and TRAb, thyroid ultrasound, and orbital computed tomography formed the basis for the diagnoses. Trizol reagent was used to extract total RNA, and RNA quality was then checked on an Agilent 2100 Bioanalyzer. TCR beta CDR3 regions were amplified from RNA transcripts. For the first round of RT-PCR on the TCR CDR3, the HTBI primer set was used together with the Qiagen OneStep RT-PCR kit. Libraries were constructed in a second round of multiplex PCR, after which size selection and purification were performed. Libraries were sequenced paired-end with 100 bp reads on an Illumina HiSeq2000. In the original analysis: SOAPnuke was used to process the raw data, with reads discarded if the reads contained adapters or uncalled bases, had a mean Phred below 15, or lacked an exact constant-primer or identifier match. COPE v1.2.5 was used to merge high-quality paired reads, and clonotypes were defined as unique nucleotide sequences. Clonotypes were aligned to IMGT TRBV, TRBD and TRBJ reference segments using MiTCR v1.1. Only V-J combinations with frequency above 0.0001, covering about 99% of repertoires, were analysed. A TCS score was defined as the ratio between F50 (clonal expansion) and ExV (chaos), using BLOSUM62-based TCRdist between CDR3 peptides within each V-J. Welch's t-statistics and random forest reduced 450 to 600 V-J features to roughly 13, which were used in a naive Bayes classifier (R e1071). Thyroid-blood repertoire similarity was quantified with the Morisita-Horn index. TCRdb trimmed the raw reads at Q25, called clones with MiXCR and kept productive beta chains. Each record represents a unique CDR3 protein, reported with the most common genes and DNA among its rows. Here the V and J calls rest on TCRdb's processing, not on the authors' analysis. The sample includes about 660,000 distinct CDR3 sequences, with 45% observed a single time. The top ten clonotypes cover under 8% of the sample.

Broader findings and caveats from the paper: Most expanded thyroid clonotypes (frequency above 0.001) were also detected in blood, a finding suggesting that blood repertoires may reflect thyroid immune responses. A model built on a 13 V-J signature distinguished ophthalmopathy from stable hyperthyroidism, reaching about 88% sensitivity and about 81% specificity in cross-validation and 80%/75% in testing. Sample size was not statistically predetermined, and investigators were not blinded to group allocation. In validation, the model predicted progression to ophthalmopathy with 55% to 71% sensitivity and 72% to 75% specificity, a median of 6.5 months before onset.

In the case of this clonotype: Its antigen has not been determined. No much larger clone exists at a distance of one base, and base qualities are not known.

The receptor was isolated from an adult man with Graves' disease, either hyperthyroidism or ophthalmopathy (not recorded which). The specimen was peripheral blood or thyroid tissue (not recorded which). The sequence links TRBV7-9 to TRBJ2-5; no D segment can be confidently identified. In nucleotide form, the sequence is TGTGCCAGCAGCCGGCCGGATCCTGGGGAGACCCAGTACTTC. This is translated as CASSRPDPGETQYF.